The 12 T cell receptor beta chains below were found in one sample sequenced in a study of blood T cells in healthy people across ages. Together with a sample-barcoded 5' primer, a J-beta primer mix was included in a second PCR lasting about 7 to 11 cycles. TCRdb independently ran MiXCR on the 5' RACE reads; one entry per CDR3 protein. The sample yields about 680,000 distinct CDR3 sequences, around 45% seen once. The sample comprised blood. The receptors were gathered from a woman aged 55-70 years in good health.

V usage is TRBV3-1 and J usage is TRBJ2-5; D gene unclear. The CDR3 length is 13 residues. Trimming took 1 base from V and 4 from J, leaving 7 bases between them. The germline V gene encodes CDR1 LGHDT and CDR2 YNNKEL (reference sequence). The CDR3 region has the DNA TGTGCCAGCAGCCAAGGGCACTCAGAGACCCAGTACTTC. It encodes CASSQGHSETQYF.

In its sample, this clonotype was seen a few times. The rearrangement links TRBV10-3 to TRBJ2-7; D is unresolved. The germline V gene encodes CDR1 ENHRY and CDR2 SYGVKD. Deletions cut 8 bases from V and 7 bases from J, with 9 bases between. The CDR3 totals 10 residues. CDR3 sequence (DNA): TGTGCCATCGGACGGGCTGAGCAGTACTTC. It codes for CAIGRAEQYF.

CDR3 DNA sequence: TGCAGCGTCCGACTAGCCGGCGAGCAGTACTTC. Translating gives CSVRLAGEQYF. The gene calls are TRBV29-1 and TRBJ2-7, with 7 positions matching TRBD2. Germline values: CDR1 SQVTM, CDR2 ANQGSEA. The CDR3 totals 11 residues. Germline trimming cut 6 bases from V and 6 bases from J; bases unmatched to any gene: 5.

This clonotype was detected only a few times. The genes are TRBV6-5 and TRBJ2-3; TRBD2 matches at 8 bases. V was pared by 7 bases and J by 0 bases, with 6 bases of the junction left unmatched. The length of the CDR3 is 15 residues. From germline, CDR1 is MNHEY and CDR2 SVGAGI. The CDR3 reads CASKPLAESTDTQYF. The CDR3 DNA reads TGTGCCAGCAAACCACTAGCGGAAAGCACAGATACGCAGTATTTT.

In its sample, this clonotype was seen a few times. The chain combines TRBV7-8 with TRBJ2-1; D perhaps matches TRBD1 (6 bases). CDR3 length: 19 residues. The germline gives CDR1 SGHVS, CDR2 FQNEAQ. Trimming shortened V by 3 bases and J by 5 bases, and 26 bases separated the two germline ends. The CDR3 is CASSFRGETVSMIDNEQFF. CDR3 bases: TGTGCCAGCAGCTTCAGGGGCGAGACGGTTTCAATGATTGACAATGAGCAGTTCTTC. Using reference TRBV7-8 and TRBJ2-1 for the parts outside the CDR3, the full variable domain is GAGVSQSPRYKVAKRGQDVALRCDPISGHVSLFWYQQALGQGPEFLTYFQNEAQLDKSGLPSDRFFAERPEGSVSTLKIQRTQQEDSAVYLCASSFRGETVSMIDNEQFFGPGTRLTVL.

V is TRBV20-1 and J is TRBJ2-3; D gene ambiguous. Germline assignment: CDR1 DFQATT and CDR2 SNEGSKA (reference sequence). V lost 3 bases and J lost 6, with 16 bases in between. The CDR3 consists of 14 residues. CDR3 sequence: CSASVGRRFDTQYF. The CDR3 DNA reads as TGCAGTGCTAGTGTGGGTCGGCGATTCGATACGCAGTATTTT.

This chain links TRBV7-2 with TRBJ2-1; D is unclear. Germline CDR1 SGHTA, CDR2 FQGNSA. This CDR3 spans 16 amino acids. Trimming shortened V by 8 bases and J by 7 bases, and 24 bases separated the two germline ends. CDR3 loop: CASGRRPPHGLNEQFF. CDR3 sequence (DNA): TGTGCCAGCGGCCGAAGGCCCCCTCATGGGCTAAATGAGCAGTTCTTC.

The J gene is TRBJ2-1, the V gene TRBV4-2, with 9 nucleotides matching TRBD2. J gave up 10 bases and V 3 bases, and 10 bases lay outside the gene matches. Germline V CDR1 and CDR2: LGHNA, YNFKEQ. The CDR3 loop spans 15 amino acids. The CDR3 DNA reads TGTGCCAGCAGCCAGAATAGCGGGAGTACGGTGGAGCAGTTCTTC. Residues: CASSQNSGSTVEQFF.

In its sample, this clonotype was seen a few times. V is TRBV20-1 and J is TRBJ2-5, with a weak D call TRBD2 (7 bases). From germline, CDR1 is DFQATT and CDR2 SNEGSKA (reference sequence). The CDR3 length is 14 residues. Trimming left V 6 bases short and J 1 base short, with 15 bases between. The CDR3 coding sequence is TGCAGTGCCCCTGGGGGGGCCGCCCAAGAGACCCAGTACTTC. Amino acid sequence: CSAPGGAAQETQYF.

The gene calls are TRBV5-6 and TRBJ2-7, with D tentatively TRBD2 (6 bases). The J call is in doubt because the DNA end fits TRBJ2-5 better. Germline CDR1 is SGHDT and CDR2 is YYEEEE. CDR3 length: 15 residues. The CDR3 sequence: CASSLGLVGRETQYF. The DNA for the CDR3 is TGTGCCAGCAGCTTGGGACTAGTCGGTCGGGAGACCCAGTACTTC.

The J gene is TRBJ1-1, the V gene TRBV20-1; no clear D. Germline assignment: CDR1 DFQATT and CDR2 SNEGSKA (reference sequence). This CDR3 has 12 residues. Trimming shortened V by 0 bases and J by 3 bases, and 5 bases separated the two germline ends. In DNA, the CDR3 is TGCAGTGCTAGAGATCCGGACACTGAAGCTTTCTTT. Amino acids: CSARDPDTEAFF.

In the case of this clonotype: One end of the junction is discordant with germline, which a read error may explain. The rearrangement uses TRBV6-2 or TRBV6-3 and TRBJ2-7; weak D call: TRBD2 (6 bases). The germline CDR1 and CDR2 sequences are MNHEY and SVGEGT. The CDR3 is 15 residues long. CDR3 bases: TGTGCCAGCAGTTACGCAGGACTAACCTCCTACGTGCAGTACTTC. This encodes CASSYAGLTSYVQYF.